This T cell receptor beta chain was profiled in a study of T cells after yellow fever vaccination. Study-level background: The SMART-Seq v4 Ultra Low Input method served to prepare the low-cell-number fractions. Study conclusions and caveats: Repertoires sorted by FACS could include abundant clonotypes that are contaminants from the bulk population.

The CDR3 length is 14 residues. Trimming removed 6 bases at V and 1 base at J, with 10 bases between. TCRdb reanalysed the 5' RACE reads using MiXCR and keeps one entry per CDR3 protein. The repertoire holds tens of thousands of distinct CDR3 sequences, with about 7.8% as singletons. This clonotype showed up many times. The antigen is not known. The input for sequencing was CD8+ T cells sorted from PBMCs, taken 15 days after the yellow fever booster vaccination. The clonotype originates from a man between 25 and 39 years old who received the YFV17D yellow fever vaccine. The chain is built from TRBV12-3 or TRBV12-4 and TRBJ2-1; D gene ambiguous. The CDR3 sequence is CASRLSRSYNEQFF. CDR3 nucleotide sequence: TGTGCCAGCAGGCTGTCCAGGTCCTACAATGAGCAGTTCTTC.